This TCR beta chain was sequenced for a study of STAT5B mutations in CD4+ large granular lymphocyte leukemia. Study-wide results and limits: Compared with healthy controls (2/35), patient top clones favored TRBV06 (8/27). Without putative leukemic clones, patient CD4-sorted repertoires remained more clonal than healthy CD4+ repertoires.

The V gene end was trimmed by 3 bases and the J gene end by 4 bases; junction bases not matched to a gene: 14. The CDR3 has 18 residues. Germline V CDR1 and CDR2: LNHDA, SQIVND (reference sequence). Points on this clone: The antigen remains undetermined.

In the study's own analysis: The detection floor for productive clonotype frequency was 2.59 x 10-5. Libraries were prepared by immunoSEQ multiplex PCR; TCRdb keeps only in-frame clonotypes and omits some of them. The V and J calls and clone size are taken from that table; D and trimming were inferred from the DNA. The sample contains more than 30,000 clones, around 66% of which appear only once. The chain is built from TRBV19 and TRBJ2-5; 10 nucleotides line up with TRBD2. The material sequenced was CD4+ T cells from blood buffy coats. This receptor was obtained from a human donor in good health. The CDR3 spells CASSISSGSGGALETQYF. DNA of the CDR3: TGTGCCAGTAGTATCTCATCGGGGAGCGGGGGGGCCTTAGAGACCCAGTACTTC.